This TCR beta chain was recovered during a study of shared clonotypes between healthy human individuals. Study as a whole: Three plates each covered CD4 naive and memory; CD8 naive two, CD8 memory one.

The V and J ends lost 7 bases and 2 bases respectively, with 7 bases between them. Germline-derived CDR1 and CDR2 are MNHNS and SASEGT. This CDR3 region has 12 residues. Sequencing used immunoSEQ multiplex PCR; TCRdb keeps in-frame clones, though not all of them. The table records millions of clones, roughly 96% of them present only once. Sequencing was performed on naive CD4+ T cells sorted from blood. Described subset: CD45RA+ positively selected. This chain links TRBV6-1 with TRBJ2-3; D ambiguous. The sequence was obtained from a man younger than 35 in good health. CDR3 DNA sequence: TGTGCCAGCACCCCGCCCACAGATACGCAGTATTTT. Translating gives CASTPPTDTQYF.